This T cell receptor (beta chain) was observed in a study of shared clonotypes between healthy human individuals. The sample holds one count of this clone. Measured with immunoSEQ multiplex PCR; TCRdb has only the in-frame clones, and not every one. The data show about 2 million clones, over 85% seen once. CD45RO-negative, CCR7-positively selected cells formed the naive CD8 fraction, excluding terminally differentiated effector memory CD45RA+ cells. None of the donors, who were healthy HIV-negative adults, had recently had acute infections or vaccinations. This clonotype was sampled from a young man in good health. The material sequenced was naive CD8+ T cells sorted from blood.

This CDR3 is CASSLATIKPRGETQYF. CDR3 coding DNA: TGCGCCAGCAGCTTGGCAACTATAAAGCCCCGAGGGGAGACCCAGTACTTC. The gene calls are TRBV5-1 and TRBJ2-5; D perhaps matches TRBD2 (5 bases). Germline V lookup: CDR1 SGHRS, CDR2 YFSETQ. The length of the CDR3 is 17 residues. Deletions cut 0 bases from V and 5 bases from J, with 20 bases between.